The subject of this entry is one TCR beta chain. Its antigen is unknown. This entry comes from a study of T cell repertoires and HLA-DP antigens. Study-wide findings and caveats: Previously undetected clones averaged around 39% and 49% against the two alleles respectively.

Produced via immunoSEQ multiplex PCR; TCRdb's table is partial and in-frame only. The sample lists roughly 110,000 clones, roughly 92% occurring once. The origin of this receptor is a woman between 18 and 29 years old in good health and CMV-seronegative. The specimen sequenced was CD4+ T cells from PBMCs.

The CDR3 DNA reads as TGTGCCAGCAGCGAGAACAGATGGCCAGAGACCCAGTACTTC. This sequence encodes CASSENRWPETQYF. J is TRBJ2-5 and V is TRBV11-2; D is unresolved. The CDR3 totals 14 residues. With 5 bases removed from V and 4 bases from J, the gap between germline ends came to 14 bases. CDR1 is SGHAT, CDR2 FQNNGV, per germline.